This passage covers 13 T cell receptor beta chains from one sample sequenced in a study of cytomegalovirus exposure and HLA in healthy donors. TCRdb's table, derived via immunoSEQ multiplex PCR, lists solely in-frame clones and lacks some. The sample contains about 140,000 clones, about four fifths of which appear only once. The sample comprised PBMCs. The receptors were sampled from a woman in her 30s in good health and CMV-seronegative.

DNA for the CDR3: TGTGCCAGCAGCCCTCGGACAGGGTACTATGGCTACACCTTC. Protein: CASSPRTGYYGYTF. This chain links TRBV5-4 with TRBJ1-2; 8 nucleotides align to TRBD1. J lost 3 bases, V lost 4 bases, and 5 bases had no gene match. The CDR3 runs 14 residues. Germline CDR1 and CDR2: SGHNT and YYREEE (reference sequence). Using reference TRBV5-4 and TRBJ1-2 for the parts outside the CDR3, the full variable domain is ETGVTQSPTHLIKTRGQQVTLRCSSQSGHNTVSWYQQALGQGPQFIFQYYREEENGRGNFPPRFSGLQFPNYSSELNVNALELDDSALYLCASSPRTGYYGYTFGSGTRLTVV.

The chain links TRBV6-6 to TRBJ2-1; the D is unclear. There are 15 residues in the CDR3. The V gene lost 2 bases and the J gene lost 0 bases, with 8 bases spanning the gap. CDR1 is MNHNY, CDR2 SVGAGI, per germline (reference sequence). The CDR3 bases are TGTGCCAGCAGTTACGAGGAGAGCTCCTACAATGAGCAGTTCTTC. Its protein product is CASSYEESSYNEQFF.

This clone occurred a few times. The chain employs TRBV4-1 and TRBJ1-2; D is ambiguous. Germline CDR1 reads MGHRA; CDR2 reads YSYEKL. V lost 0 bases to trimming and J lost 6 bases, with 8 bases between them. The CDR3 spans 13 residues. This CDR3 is CASSQELPDGYTF. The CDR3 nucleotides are TGCGCCAGCAGCCAAGAACTCCCTGATGGCTACACCTTC.

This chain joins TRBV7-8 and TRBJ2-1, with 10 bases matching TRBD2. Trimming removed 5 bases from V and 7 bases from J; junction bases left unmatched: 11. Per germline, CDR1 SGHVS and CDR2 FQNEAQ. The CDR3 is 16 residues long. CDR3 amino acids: CASSPPSGGPRNEQFF. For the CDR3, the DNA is TGTGCCAGCAGCCCCCCTAGCGGGGGCCCTCGGAATGAGCAGTTCTTC.

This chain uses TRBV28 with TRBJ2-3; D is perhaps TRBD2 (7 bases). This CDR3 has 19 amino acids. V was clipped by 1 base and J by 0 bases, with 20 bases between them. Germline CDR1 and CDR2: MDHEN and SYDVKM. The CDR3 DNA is TGTGCCAGCAGTTTATTATGGGGGGGGGCTTATACTAGCACAGATACGCAGTATTTT. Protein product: CASSLLWGGAYTSTDTQYF.

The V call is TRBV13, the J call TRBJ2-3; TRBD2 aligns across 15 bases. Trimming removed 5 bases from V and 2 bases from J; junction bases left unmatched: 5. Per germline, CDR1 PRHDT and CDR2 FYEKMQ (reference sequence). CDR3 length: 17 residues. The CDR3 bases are TGTGCCAGCAGCAAGGGACTAGCGGGGGGTAACACAGATACGCAGTATTTT. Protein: CASSKGLAGGNTDTQYF.

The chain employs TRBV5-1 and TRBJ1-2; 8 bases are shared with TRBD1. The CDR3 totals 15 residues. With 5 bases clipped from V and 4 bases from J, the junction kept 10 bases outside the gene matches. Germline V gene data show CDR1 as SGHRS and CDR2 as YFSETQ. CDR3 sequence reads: CASRLDRAEGYGYTF. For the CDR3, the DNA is TGCGCCAGCAGGCTGGACAGGGCGGAGGGCTATGGCTACACCTTC.

CDR3 bases: TGTGCCAGCAGCAAGACAGGGGTTAAAGAGACCCAGTACTTC. It yields the protein CASSKTGVKETQYF. V gene TRBV7-3 combines with J gene TRBJ2-5; 8 nucleotides match TRBD1. Trimming removed 5 bases from V and 3 bases from J; junction bases left unmatched: 5. The CDR3 runs to 14 residues. In germline, CDR1 is SGHTA, CDR2 FQGTGA.

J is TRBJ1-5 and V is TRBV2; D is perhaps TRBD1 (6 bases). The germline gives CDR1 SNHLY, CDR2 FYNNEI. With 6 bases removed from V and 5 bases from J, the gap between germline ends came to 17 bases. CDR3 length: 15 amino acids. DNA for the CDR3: TGTGCCAGCAGGGGGAACAGGGTCCCCGATCAGCCCCAGCATTTT. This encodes CASRGNRVPDQPQHF.

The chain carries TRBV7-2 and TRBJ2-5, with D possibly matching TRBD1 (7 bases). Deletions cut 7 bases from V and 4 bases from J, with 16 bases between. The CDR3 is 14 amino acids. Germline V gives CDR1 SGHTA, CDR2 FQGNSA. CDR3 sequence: CASTPRGQLETQYF. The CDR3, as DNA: TGTGCCAGCACCCCGCGGGGACAGCTAGAGACCCAGTACTTC.

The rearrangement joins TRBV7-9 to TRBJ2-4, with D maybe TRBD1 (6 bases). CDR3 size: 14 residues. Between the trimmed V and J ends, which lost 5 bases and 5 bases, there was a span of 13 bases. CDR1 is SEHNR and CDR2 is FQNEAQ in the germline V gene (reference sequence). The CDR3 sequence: CASSRSRQENIQYF. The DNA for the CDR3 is TGTGCCAGCAGCCGGAGCAGACAGGAAAACATTCAGTACTTC.

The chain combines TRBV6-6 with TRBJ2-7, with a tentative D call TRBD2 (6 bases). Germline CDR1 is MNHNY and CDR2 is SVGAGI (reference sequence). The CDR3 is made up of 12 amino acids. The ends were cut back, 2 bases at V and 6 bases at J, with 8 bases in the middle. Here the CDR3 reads CASSYGGGEQYF. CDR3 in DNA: TGTGCCAGCAGTTACGGGGGAGGCGAGCAGTACTTC.

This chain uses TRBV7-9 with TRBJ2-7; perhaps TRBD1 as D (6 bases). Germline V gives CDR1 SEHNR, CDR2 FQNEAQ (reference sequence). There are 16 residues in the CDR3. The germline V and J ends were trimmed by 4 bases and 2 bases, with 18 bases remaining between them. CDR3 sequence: CASSYRTGGQTYEQYF. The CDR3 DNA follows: TGTGCCAGCAGCTATCGGACGGGTGGACAGACCTACGAGCAGTACTTC.